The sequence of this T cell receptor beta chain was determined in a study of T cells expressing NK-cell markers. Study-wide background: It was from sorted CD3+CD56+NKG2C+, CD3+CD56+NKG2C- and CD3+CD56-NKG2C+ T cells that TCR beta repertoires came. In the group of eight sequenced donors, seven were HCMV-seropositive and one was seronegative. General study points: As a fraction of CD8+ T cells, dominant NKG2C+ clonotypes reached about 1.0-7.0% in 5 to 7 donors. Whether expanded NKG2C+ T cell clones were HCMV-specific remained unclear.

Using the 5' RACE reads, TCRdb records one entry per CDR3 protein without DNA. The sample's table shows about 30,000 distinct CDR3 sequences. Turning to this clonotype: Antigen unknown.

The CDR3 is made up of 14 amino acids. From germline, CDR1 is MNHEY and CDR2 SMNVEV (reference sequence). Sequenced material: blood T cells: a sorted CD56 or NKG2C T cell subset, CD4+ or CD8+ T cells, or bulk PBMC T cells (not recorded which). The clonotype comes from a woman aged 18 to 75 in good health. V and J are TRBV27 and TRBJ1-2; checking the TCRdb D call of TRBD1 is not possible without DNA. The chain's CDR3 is CASSLTWGPYGYTF.